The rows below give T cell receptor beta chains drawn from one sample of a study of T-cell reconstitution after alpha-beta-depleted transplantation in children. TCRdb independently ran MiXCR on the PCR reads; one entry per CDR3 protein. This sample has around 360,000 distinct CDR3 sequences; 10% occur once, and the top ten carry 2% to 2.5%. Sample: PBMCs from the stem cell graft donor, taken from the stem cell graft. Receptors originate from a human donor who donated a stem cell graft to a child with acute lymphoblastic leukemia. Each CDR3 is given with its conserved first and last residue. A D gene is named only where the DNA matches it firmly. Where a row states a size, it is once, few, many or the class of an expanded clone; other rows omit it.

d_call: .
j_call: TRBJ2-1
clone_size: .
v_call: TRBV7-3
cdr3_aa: CASSPGMGHNEQFF
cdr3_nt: TGTGCCAGCAGCCCCGGGATGGGGCACAATGAGCAGTTCTTC

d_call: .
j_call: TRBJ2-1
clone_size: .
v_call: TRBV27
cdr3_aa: CASSFPGPNEQFF
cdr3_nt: TGTGCCAGCAGTTTTCCAGGGCCCAATGAGCAGTTCTTC

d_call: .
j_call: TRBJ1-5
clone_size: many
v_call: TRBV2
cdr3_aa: CASSEDLVLVVPAGYSNQPQHF
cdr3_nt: TGTGCCAGCAGTGAAGATCTCGTACTTGTCGTGCCAGCCGGCTATAGCAATCAGCCCCAGCATTTT

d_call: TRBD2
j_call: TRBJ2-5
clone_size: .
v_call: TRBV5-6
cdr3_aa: CASSLRTSPQREETQYF
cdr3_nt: TGTGCCAGCAGCTTACGGACTAGCCCGCAGCGGGAAGAGACCCAGTACTTC

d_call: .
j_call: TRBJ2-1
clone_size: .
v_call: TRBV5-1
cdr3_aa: CASSLASGGADNEQFF
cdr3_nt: TGCGCCAGCAGCTTGGCGTCAGGCGGGGCAGACAATGAGCAGTTCTTC

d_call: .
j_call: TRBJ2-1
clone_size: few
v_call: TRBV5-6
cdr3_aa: CASSLVEDTYNEQFF
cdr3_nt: TGTGCCAGCAGCTTGGTGGAAGATACCTACAATGAGCAGTTCTTC

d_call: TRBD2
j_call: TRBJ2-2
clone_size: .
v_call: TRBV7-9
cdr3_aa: CASSLGGLENTGELFF
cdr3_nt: TGTGCCAGCAGCTTAGGGGGACTAGAGAACACCGGGGAGCTGTTTTTT

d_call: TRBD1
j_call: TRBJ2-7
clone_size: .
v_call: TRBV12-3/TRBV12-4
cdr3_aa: CASSPGTGVGPEQYF
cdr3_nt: TGTGCCAGCAGTCCCGGGACAGGGGTGGGTCCCGAGCAGTACTTC

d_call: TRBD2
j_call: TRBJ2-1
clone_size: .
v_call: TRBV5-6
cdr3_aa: CASSLVGLAVNEQFF
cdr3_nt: TGTGCCAGCAGCTTGGTGGGACTAGCAGTGAATGAGCAGTTCTTC

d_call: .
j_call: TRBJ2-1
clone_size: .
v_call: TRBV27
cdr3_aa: CASHKHIAASSYNEQFF
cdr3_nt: TGTGCCAGCCACAAACATATAGCGGCTAGCTCCTACAATGAGCAGTTCTTC

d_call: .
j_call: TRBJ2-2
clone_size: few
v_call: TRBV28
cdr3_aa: CASSFVGNTGELFF
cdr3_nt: TGTGCCAGCAGTTTCGTAGGAAACACCGGGGAGCTGTTTTTT

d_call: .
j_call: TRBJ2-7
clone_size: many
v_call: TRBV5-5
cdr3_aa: CASSLGIGSYEQYF
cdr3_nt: TGTGCCAGCAGCTTGGGCATAGGGAGCTACGAGCAGTACTTC

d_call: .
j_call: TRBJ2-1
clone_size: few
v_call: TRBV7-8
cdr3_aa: CASSFLGGGPIDEQFF
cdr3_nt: TGTGCCAGCAGCTTCCTTGGCGGCGGGCCAATCGATGAGCAGTTCTTC

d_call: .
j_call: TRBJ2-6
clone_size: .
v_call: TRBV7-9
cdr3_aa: CASSLSWESGANVLTF
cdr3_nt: TGTGCCAGCAGCTTAAGTTGGGAATCTGGGGCCAACGTCCTGACTTTC

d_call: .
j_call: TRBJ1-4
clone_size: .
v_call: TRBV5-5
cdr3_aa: CASSVTVNEKLFF
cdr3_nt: TGTGCCAGCAGCGTGACAGTTAATGAAAAACTGTTTTTT

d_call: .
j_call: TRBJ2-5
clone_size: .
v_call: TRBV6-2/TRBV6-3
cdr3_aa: CASSYQGRYQETQYF
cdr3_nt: TGTGCCAGCAGTTACCAGGGGCGGTACCAAGAGACCCAGTACTTC

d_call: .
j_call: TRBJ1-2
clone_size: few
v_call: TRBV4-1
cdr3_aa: CASSQARGATGSANYGYTF
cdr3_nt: TGCGCCAGCAGCCAAGCCCGAGGGGCCACAGGGTCAGCTAACTATGGCTACACCTTC

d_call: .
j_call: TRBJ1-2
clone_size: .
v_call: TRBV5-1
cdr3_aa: CASSWDLDGYTF
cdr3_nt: TGCGCCAGCAGCTGGGACCTCGATGGCTACACCTTC

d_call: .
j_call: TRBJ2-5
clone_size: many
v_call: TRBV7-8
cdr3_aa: CASSHRARQETQYF
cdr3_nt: TGTGCCAGCAGCCATCGGGCCCGGCAAGAGACCCAGTACTTC

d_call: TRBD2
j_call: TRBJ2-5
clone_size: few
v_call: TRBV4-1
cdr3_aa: CASSQDPLAEETQYF
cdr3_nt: TGCGCCAGCAGCCAAGATCCACTAGCGGAGGAGACCCAGTACTTC

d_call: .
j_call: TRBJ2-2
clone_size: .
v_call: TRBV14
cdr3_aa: CASSHLAGNTGELFF
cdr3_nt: TGTGCCAGCAGCCATTTAGCAGGGAACACCGGGGAGCTGTTTTTT

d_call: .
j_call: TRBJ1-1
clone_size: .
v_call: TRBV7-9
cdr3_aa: CASTSGGDTEAFF
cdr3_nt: TGTGCCAGCACCTCGGGGGGGGACACTGAAGCTTTCTTT

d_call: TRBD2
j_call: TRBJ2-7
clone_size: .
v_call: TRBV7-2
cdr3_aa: CASSSRTSGSVYEQYF
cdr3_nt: TGTGCCAGCAGCTCCCGGACTAGCGGGAGTGTCTACGAGCAGTACTTC

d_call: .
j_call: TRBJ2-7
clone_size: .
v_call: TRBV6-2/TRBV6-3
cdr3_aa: CASSRQGNYEQYF
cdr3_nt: TGTGCCAGCAGCCGGCAGGGGAACTACGAGCAGTACTTC

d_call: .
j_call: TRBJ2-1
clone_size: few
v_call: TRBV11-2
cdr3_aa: CASSPYSKTGRNTYNEQFF
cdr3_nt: TGTGCCAGCAGCCCCTACTCCAAGACAGGACGAAACACCTACAATGAGCAGTTCTTC

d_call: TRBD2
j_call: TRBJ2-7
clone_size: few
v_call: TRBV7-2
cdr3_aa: CASSSTLVGRGEQYF
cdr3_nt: TGTGCCAGCAGCTCGACCCTAGTCGGGAGGGGCGAGCAGTACTTC

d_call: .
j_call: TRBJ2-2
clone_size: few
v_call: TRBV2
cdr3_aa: CASSVGVLNTGELFF
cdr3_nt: TGTGCCAGCAGTGTTGGTGTCCTGAACACCGGGGAGCTGTTTTTT

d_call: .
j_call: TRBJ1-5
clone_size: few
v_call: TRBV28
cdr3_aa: CASSPPARASWGNQPQHF
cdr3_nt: TGTGCCAGCAGTCCCCCAGCTCGGGCTTCATGGGGCAATCAGCCCCAGCATTTT

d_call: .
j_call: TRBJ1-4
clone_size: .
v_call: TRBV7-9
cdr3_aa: CASSLGGEPTVEKLFF
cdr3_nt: TGTGCCAGCAGCTTAGGGGGAGAGCCCACGGTAGAAAAACTGTTTTTT

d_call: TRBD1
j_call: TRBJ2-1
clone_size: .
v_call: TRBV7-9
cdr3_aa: CASSSSGTGAYNEQFF
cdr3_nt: TGTGCCAGCAGCTCCTCCGGGACAGGAGCCTACAATGAGCAGTTCTTC

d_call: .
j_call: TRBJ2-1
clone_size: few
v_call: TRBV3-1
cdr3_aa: CASSSYDRGLLNEQFF
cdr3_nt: TGTGCCAGCAGCTCTTATGATCGGGGGTTGTTAAATGAGCAGTTCTTC

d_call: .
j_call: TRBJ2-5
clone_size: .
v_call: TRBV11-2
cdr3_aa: CASSRRLRRGQETQYF
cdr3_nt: TGTGCCAGCAGCCGTCGACTCCGGCGGGGTCAAGAGACCCAGTACTTC

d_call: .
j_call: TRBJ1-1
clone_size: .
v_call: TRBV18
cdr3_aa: CASSPRGPMNTEAFF
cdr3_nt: TGTGCCAGCTCACCACGGGGACCGATGAACACTGAAGCTTTCTTT

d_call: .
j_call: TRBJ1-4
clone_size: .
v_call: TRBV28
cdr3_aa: CASSDGSLVIPPRATNEKLFF
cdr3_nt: TGTGCCAGCTCGGATGGCAGTCTGGTGATTCCCCCCCGCGCAACTAATGAAAAACTGTTTTTT

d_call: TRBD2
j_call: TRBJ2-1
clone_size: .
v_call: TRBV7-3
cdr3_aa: CASSLTGLAHEQFF
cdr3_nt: TGTGCCAGCAGCTTAACAGGACTAGCCCATGAGCAGTTCTTC

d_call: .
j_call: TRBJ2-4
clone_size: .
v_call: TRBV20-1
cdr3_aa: CSAWITGAKNIQYF
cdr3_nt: TGCAGTGCCTGGATTACTGGGGCCAAAAACATTCAGTACTTC

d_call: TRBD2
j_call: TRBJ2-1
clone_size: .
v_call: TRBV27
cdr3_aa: CASSLGGPRLAGGELEQFF
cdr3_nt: TGTGCCAGCAGTTTAGGGGGCCCAAGATTAGCGGGAGGAGAGTTGGAGCAGTTCTTC

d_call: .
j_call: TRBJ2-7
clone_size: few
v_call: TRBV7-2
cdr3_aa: CASSPRLVRNEQYF
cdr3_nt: TGTGCCAGCAGCCCTCGACTAGTTAGAAACGAGCAGTACTTC

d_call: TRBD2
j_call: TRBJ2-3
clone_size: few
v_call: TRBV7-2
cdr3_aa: CASSSVAGGRTDTQYF
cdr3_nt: TGTGCCAGCAGCTCTGTAGCGGGAGGACGCACAGATACGCAGTATTTT

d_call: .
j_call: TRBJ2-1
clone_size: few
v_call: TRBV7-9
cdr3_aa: CASSFARVAYNEQFF
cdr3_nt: TGTGCCAGCAGCTTCGCCAGGGTGGCCTACAATGAGCAGTTCTTC

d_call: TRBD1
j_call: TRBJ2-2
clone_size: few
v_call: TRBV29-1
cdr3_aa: CGASVTGAGGELFF
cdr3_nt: TGCGGTGCGTCGGTGACAGGGGCCGGCGGGGAGCTGTTTTTT

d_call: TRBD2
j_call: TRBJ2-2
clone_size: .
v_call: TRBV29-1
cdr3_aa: CSVSWTSGNTGELFF
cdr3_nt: TGCAGCGTTTCCTGGACTAGCGGCAACACCGGGGAGCTGTTTTTT

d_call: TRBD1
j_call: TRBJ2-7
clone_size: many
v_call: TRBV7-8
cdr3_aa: CASSRDRVYEQYF
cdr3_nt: TGTGCCAGCAGCCGGGACAGGGTGTACGAGCAGTACTTC

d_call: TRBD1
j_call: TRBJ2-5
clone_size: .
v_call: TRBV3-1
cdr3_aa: CASSQVRGQIRETQYF
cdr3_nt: TGTGCCAGCAGCCAAGTCAGGGGACAGATCAGGGAGACCCAGTACTTC

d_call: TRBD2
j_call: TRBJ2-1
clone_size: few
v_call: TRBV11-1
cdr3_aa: CASSLGVGLAGPRGFFDEQFF
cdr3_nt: TGTGCCAGCAGCTTAGGGGTCGGACTAGCGGGGCCCAGAGGATTTTTCGATGAGCAGTTCTTC

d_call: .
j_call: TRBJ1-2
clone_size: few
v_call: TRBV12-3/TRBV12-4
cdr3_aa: CASSFRGRVNGYTF
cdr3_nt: TGTGCCAGCAGTTTTCGGGGGCGGGTGAACGGCTACACCTTC

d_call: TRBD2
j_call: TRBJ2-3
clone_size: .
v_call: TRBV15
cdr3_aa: CATSTGLAGTDTQYF
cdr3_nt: TGTGCCACCAGCACGGGACTAGCGGGCACAGATACGCAGTATTTT

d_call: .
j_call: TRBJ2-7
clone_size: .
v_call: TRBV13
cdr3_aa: CASSVDRLYEQYF
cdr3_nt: TGTGCCAGCAGCGTTGACAGGTTGTACGAGCAGTACTTC

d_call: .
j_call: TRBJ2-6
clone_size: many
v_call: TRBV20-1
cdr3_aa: CSASGSLLSGANVLTF
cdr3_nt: TGCAGTGCTAGCGGGAGTCTTTTGTCTGGGGCCAACGTCCTGACTTTC

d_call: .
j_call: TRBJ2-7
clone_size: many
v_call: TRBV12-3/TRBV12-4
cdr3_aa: CASSLALTYEQYF
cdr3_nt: TGTGCCAGCAGTTTAGCCTTGACCTACGAGCAGTACTTC

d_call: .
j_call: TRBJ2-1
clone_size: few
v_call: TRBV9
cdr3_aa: CASSVSLNNEQFF
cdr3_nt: TGTGCCAGCAGCGTATCCTTAAACAATGAGCAGTTCTTC

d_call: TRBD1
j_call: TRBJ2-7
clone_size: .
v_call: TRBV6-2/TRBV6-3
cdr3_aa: CASSTRTGSSYEQYF
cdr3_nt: TGTGCCAGCAGTACCCGGACAGGGAGCTCCTACGAGCAGTACTTC

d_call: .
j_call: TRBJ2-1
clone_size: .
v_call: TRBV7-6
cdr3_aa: CASSPAWRTKAIPYNEQFF
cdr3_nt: TGTGCCAGCAGCCCCGCGTGGAGGACAAAGGCAATCCCCTACAATGAGCAGTTCTTC

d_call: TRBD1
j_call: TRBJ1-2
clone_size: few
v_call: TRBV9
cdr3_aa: CASSATGGHGYTF
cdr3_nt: TGTGCCAGCAGCGCAACAGGGGGTCACGGCTACACCTTC

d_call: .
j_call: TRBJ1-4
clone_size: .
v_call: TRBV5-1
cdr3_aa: CASSLARRNEKLFF
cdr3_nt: TGCGCCAGCAGCTTGGCCCGGAGAAACGAAAAACTGTTTTTT

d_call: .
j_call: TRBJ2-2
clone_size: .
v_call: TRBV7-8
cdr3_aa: CASNPSRSGELFF
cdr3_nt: TGTGCCAGCAACCCAAGCAGGTCCGGGGAGCTGTTTTTT

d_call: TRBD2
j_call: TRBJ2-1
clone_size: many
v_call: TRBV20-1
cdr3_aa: CSASGLAGGSYNEQFF
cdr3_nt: TGCAGTGCTAGCGGTCTCGCGGGAGGTTCCTACAATGAGCAGTTCTTC

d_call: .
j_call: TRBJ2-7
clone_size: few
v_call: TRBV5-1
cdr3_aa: CASSLGLGGGSYEQYF
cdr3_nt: TGCGCCAGCAGCTTAGGTTTAGGCGGAGGCTCCTACGAGCAGTACTTC

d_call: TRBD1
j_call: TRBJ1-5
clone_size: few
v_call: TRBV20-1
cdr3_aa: CSAWRTGAQPQHF
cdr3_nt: TGCAGTGCTTGGAGGACAGGCGCTCAGCCCCAGCATTTT

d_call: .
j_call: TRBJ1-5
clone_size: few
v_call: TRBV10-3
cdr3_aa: CAISPAGGSNQPQHF
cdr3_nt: TGTGCCATCAGTCCCGCCGGGGGGAGCAATCAGCCCCAGCATTTT